This is a list of T cell receptor beta chains from one sample in a study of cytomegalovirus exposure and HLA in healthy donors. Here immunoSEQ multiplex PCR was the method, and the copy in TCRdb shows in-frame clones only, minus some. This table holds 180,000 or so clones, about three quarters found once. What was sequenced was PBMCs. These TCRs come from a woman in her sixties in good health and CMV-seropositive. CDR3s include the opening cysteine and the closing phenylalanine or tryptophan. A D gene is named only where the DNA matches it firmly. Some rows have no size entry. The others give once, few or many, or a class for an expanded clone.

J gene: TRBJ1-4
D gene: NA
clone size: large
V gene: TRBV18
CDR3 protein: CASSQDSYNEKLFF
CDR3 DNA: TGTGCCAGCTCACAAGACAGTTATAATGAAAAACTGTTTTTT

J gene: TRBJ2-1
D gene: TRBD2
clone size: few
V gene: TRBV19
CDR3 protein: CASSITSGTYNEQFF
CDR3 DNA: TGTGCCAGTAGTATAACTAGCGGTACGTACAATGAGCAGTTCTTC

J gene: TRBJ2-7
D gene: TRBD2
clone size: NA
V gene: TRBV5-1
CDR3 protein: CASSRGGINYEQYF
CDR3 DNA: TGCGCCAGCAGCCGGGGGGGCATCAACTACGAGCAGTACTTC

J gene: TRBJ1-4
D gene: NA
clone size: few
V gene: TRBV5-1
CDR3 protein: CASSLQGYATNEKLFF
CDR3 DNA: TGCGCCAGCAGCTTGCAGGGTTACGCAACTAATGAAAAACTGTTTTTT

J gene: TRBJ2-7
D gene: NA
clone size: NA
V gene: TRBV25-1
CDR3 protein: CASSSSRSYEQYF
CDR3 DNA: TGTGCCAGCAGTTCTAGCCGTTCCTACGAGCAGTACTTC

J gene: TRBJ1-2
D gene: TRBD1
clone size: NA
V gene: TRBV9
CDR3 protein: CASSDPDRVLYGYTF
CDR3 DNA: TGTGCCAGCAGCGACCCGGACAGGGTCTTGTATGGCTACACCTTC

J gene: TRBJ1-5
D gene: NA
clone size: NA
V gene: TRBV4-1
CDR3 protein: CASSQGQGTGNQPQHF
CDR3 DNA: TGCGCCAGCAGCCAAGGCCAGGGGACGGGCAATCAGCCCCAGCATTTT

J gene: TRBJ1-5
D gene: NA
clone size: NA
V gene: TRBV19
CDR3 protein: CASSIRGSSNQPQHF
CDR3 DNA: TGTGCCAGTAGTATAAGGGGGTCAAGCAATCAGCCCCAGCATTTT

J gene: TRBJ2-2
D gene: NA
clone size: NA
V gene: TRBV7-2
CDR3 protein: CASRQGTNTGELFF
CDR3 DNA: TGTGCCAGCCGCCAGGGGACGAACACCGGGGAGCTGTTTTTT

J gene: TRBJ1-1
D gene: NA
clone size: NA
V gene: TRBV11-3
CDR3 protein: CASSSPLTGNTEAFF
CDR3 DNA: TGTGCCAGCAGCTCCCCACTGACGGGAAACACTGAAGCTTTCTTT

J gene: TRBJ2-7
D gene: TRBD2
clone size: NA
V gene: TRBV30
CDR3 protein: CAWSGVGTSGLEQYF
CDR3 DNA: TGTGCCTGGAGTGGGGTAGGGACTAGCGGTCTCGAGCAGTACTTC

J gene: TRBJ2-5
D gene: TRBD1
clone size: NA
V gene: TRBV27
CDR3 protein: CASSLYLPGGVGGETQYF
CDR3 DNA: TGTGCCAGCAGTTTATACCTTCCAGGGGGCGTGGGTGGGGAGACCCAGTACTTC

J gene: TRBJ2-1
D gene: TRBD2
clone size: NA
V gene: TRBV5-4
CDR3 protein: CASSTLAGGAYNEQFF
CDR3 DNA: TGTGCCAGCAGCACCTTGGCGGGAGGCGCCTACAATGAGCAGTTCTTC

J gene: TRBJ2-5
D gene: TRBD2
clone size: NA
V gene: TRBV30
CDR3 protein: CAWSVKGGETQYF
CDR3 DNA: TGTGCCTGGAGTGTCAAGGGAGGGGAGACCCAGTACTTC

J gene: TRBJ2-5
D gene: NA
clone size: NA
V gene: TRBV7-2
CDR3 protein: CASSLESGGRETQYF
CDR3 DNA: TGTGCCAGCAGCTTAGAGTCGGGGGGCCGAGAGACCCAGTACTTC

J gene: TRBJ1-5
D gene: NA
clone size: NA
V gene: TRBV7-2
CDR3 protein: CASSLAGGSNQPQHF
CDR3 DNA: TGTGCCAGCAGCTTAGCGGGGGGTAGCAATCAGCCCCAGCATTTT

J gene: TRBJ1-4
D gene: NA
clone size: NA
V gene: TRBV6-4
CDR3 protein: CASSQLVGHLLFF
CDR3 DNA: TGTGCCAGCAGTCAACTCGTGGGACATTTGCTGTTTTTT

J gene: TRBJ2-7
D gene: NA
clone size: NA
V gene: TRBV5-6
CDR3 protein: CASNMGGYEQYF
CDR3 DNA: TGTGCCAGCAACATGGGGGGTTACGAGCAGTACTTC

J gene: TRBJ1-6
D gene: NA
clone size: NA
V gene: TRBV21-1
CDR3 protein: CASSKAPPTRGFFYSPLHF
CDR3 DNA: TGTGCCAGCAGCAAAGCGCCCCCAACCAGGGGGTTTTTTTATTCACCCCTCCACTTT

J gene: TRBJ2-7
D gene: NA
clone size: NA
V gene: TRBV27
CDR3 protein: CASSLQEAYEQYF
CDR3 DNA: TGTGCCAGCAGTTTACAGGAGGCCTACGAGCAGTACTTC

J gene: TRBJ1-6
D gene: NA
clone size: NA
V gene: TRBV14
CDR3 protein: CASRDQASPLHF
CDR3 DNA: TGTGCCAGCAGGGATCAGGCGTCACCCCTCCACTTT

J gene: TRBJ1-3
D gene: NA
clone size: NA
V gene: TRBV5-4
CDR3 protein: CASSLPGDGNTIYF
CDR3 DNA: TGTGCCAGCAGCTTGCCAGGGGATGGAAACACCATATATTTT

J gene: TRBJ2-2
D gene: NA
clone size: few
V gene: TRBV5-6
CDR3 protein: CASSWAGANTGELFF
CDR3 DNA: TGTGCCAGCAGCTGGGCAGGCGCGAACACCGGGGAGCTGTTTTTT

J gene: TRBJ2-7
D gene: NA
clone size: NA
V gene: TRBV7-2
CDR3 protein: CASSLNGGTYEQYF
CDR3 DNA: TGTGCCAGCAGCTTGAACGGGGGAACCTACGAGCAGTACTTC

J gene: TRBJ2-1
D gene: TRBD2
clone size: NA
V gene: TRBV7-8
CDR3 protein: CASRHGTSGRPNPRYNEQFF
CDR3 DNA: TGTGCCAGCAGACATGGGACTAGCGGGAGGCCAAACCCCCGTTACAATGAGCAGTTCTTC

J gene: TRBJ2-3
D gene: TRBD2
clone size: once
V gene: TRBV27
CDR3 protein: CASSLSTSGTWELGDTQYF
CDR3 DNA: TGTGCCAGCAGTTTATCGACTAGCGGGACCTGGGAGTTAGGAGATACGCAGTATTTT

J gene: TRBJ1-2
D gene: NA
clone size: NA
V gene: TRBV5-4
CDR3 protein: CASSLAGGINYGYTF
CDR3 DNA: TGTGCCAGCAGCTTGGCCGGGGGTATTAACTATGGCTACACCTTC

J gene: TRBJ1-5
D gene: NA
clone size: few
V gene: TRBV2
CDR3 protein: CASSEGGRRMSQPQHF
CDR3 DNA: TGTGCCAGCAGTGAAGGAGGCAGGAGGATGAGTCAGCCCCAGCATTTT

J gene: TRBJ2-7
D gene: TRBD2
clone size: NA
V gene: TRBV5-4
CDR3 protein: CASSPGGLAGAYEQYF
CDR3 DNA: TGTGCCAGCAGTCCTGGTGGACTAGCGGGAGCCTACGAGCAGTACTTC

J gene: TRBJ1-5
D gene: TRBD1
clone size: NA
V gene: TRBV30
CDR3 protein: CAWSTGGGTEPFTPQHF
CDR3 DNA: TGTGCCTGGAGTACAGGGGGGGGGACAGAGCCCTTCACCCCCCAGCATTTT

J gene: TRBJ2-5
D gene: NA
clone size: NA
V gene: TRBV7-9
CDR3 protein: CASSLMAEETQYF
CDR3 DNA: TGTGCCAGCAGCTTAATGGCGGAAGAGACCCAGTACTTC

J gene: TRBJ1-6
D gene: TRBD1
clone size: NA
V gene: TRBV30
CDR3 protein: CAWREEGASYNSPLHF
CDR3 DNA: TGTGCCTGGAGAGAAGAGGGGGCCTCCTATAATTCACCCCTCCACTTT

J gene: TRBJ1-4
D gene: NA
clone size: once
V gene: TRBV19
CDR3 protein: CASTSRGSKDRNEKLFF
CDR3 DNA: TGTGCCAGTACCTCTAGGGGGTCTAAAGACAGAAATGAAAAACTGTTTTTT

J gene: TRBJ2-7
D gene: NA
clone size: NA
V gene: TRBV9
CDR3 protein: CASSVGGVAYEQYF
CDR3 DNA: TGTGCCAGCAGCGTAGGGGGAGTTGCCTACGAGCAGTACTTC

J gene: TRBJ2-5
D gene: TRBD2
clone size: once
V gene: TRBV5-1
CDR3 protein: CASSLGAGGNQETQYF
CDR3 DNA: TGCGCCAGCAGCCTGGGAGCGGGGGGAAACCAAGAGACCCAGTACTTC

J gene: TRBJ2-7
D gene: TRBD2
clone size: NA
V gene: TRBV5-1
CDR3 protein: CASSGAFSGTNEQYF
CDR3 DNA: TGCGCCAGCAGCGGTGCGTTTAGCGGGACCAACGAGCAGTACTTC

J gene: TRBJ2-7
D gene: NA
clone size: NA
V gene: TRBV14
CDR3 protein: CASSQALYEQYF
CDR3 DNA: TGTGCCAGCAGCCAAGCACTCTACGAGCAGTACTTC

J gene: TRBJ1-5
D gene: NA
clone size: NA
V gene: TRBV7-9
CDR3 protein: CASRSSNQPQHF
CDR3 DNA: TGTGCCAGCAGGTCGAGCAATCAGCCCCAGCATTTT

J gene: TRBJ1-1
D gene: NA
clone size: NA
V gene: TRBV25-1
CDR3 protein: CASSEWGGNTEAFF
CDR3 DNA: TGTGCCAGCAGTGAATGGGGAGGGAACACTGAAGCTTTCTTT

J gene: TRBJ1-1
D gene: NA
clone size: NA
V gene: TRBV4-2
CDR3 protein: CASSQGQSGTEAFF
CDR3 DNA: TGTGCCAGCAGCCAAGGACAGTCGGGCACTGAAGCTTTCTTT

J gene: TRBJ2-1
D gene: NA
clone size: NA
V gene: TRBV12-5
CDR3 protein: CASGLVGANLQFF
CDR3 DNA: TGTGCTAGTGGTTTGGTAGGGGCCAATCTGCAGTTCTTC

J gene: TRBJ2-1
D gene: TRBD2
clone size: NA
V gene: TRBV7-9
CDR3 protein: CASSWTSGREEQFF
CDR3 DNA: TGTGCCAGCAGCTGGACTAGCGGGAGGGAGGAGCAGTTCTTC

J gene: TRBJ2-7
D gene: NA
clone size: NA
V gene: TRBV28
CDR3 protein: CASRSVPGYEQYF
CDR3 DNA: TGTGCCAGCAGGTCGGTACCCGGCTACGAGCAGTACTTC

J gene: TRBJ1-4
D gene: NA
clone size: NA
V gene: TRBV5-1
CDR3 protein: CASSLLHTSGTNEKLFF
CDR3 DNA: TGCGCCAGCAGCTTGCTACATACCTCCGGGACTAATGAAAAACTGTTTTTT

J gene: TRBJ2-7
D gene: TRBD2
clone size: NA
V gene: TRBV6-1
CDR3 protein: CASSGSGLAFEQYF
CDR3 DNA: TGTGCCAGCAGTGGTTCGGGACTAGCGTTCGAGCAGTACTTC

J gene: TRBJ2-7
D gene: NA
clone size: NA
V gene: TRBV7-2
CDR3 protein: CASSLGVGGTYEQYF
CDR3 DNA: TGTGCCAGCAGCTTAGGGGTCGGAGGGACCTACGAGCAGTACTTC

J gene: TRBJ2-5
D gene: NA
clone size: NA
V gene: TRBV5-4
CDR3 protein: CASSLDPRLQETQYF
CDR3 DNA: TGTGCCAGCAGCTTGGACCCCAGACTTCAAGAGACCCAGTACTTC

J gene: TRBJ2-3
D gene: NA
clone size: NA
V gene: TRBV28
CDR3 protein: CASRPRTATDTQYF
CDR3 DNA: TGTGCCAGCAGGCCAAGGACAGCCACAGATACGCAGTATTTT

J gene: TRBJ2-1
D gene: TRBD2
clone size: once
V gene: TRBV5-1
CDR3 protein: CASSPRREAESSYNEQFF
CDR3 DNA: TGCGCCAGCAGCCCCCGGCGGGAGGCCGAGAGCTCCTACAATGAGCAGTTCTTC

J gene: TRBJ2-7
D gene: TRBD1
clone size: NA
V gene: TRBV14
CDR3 protein: CASSLGQGPYEQYF
CDR3 DNA: TGTGCCAGCAGCCTAGGACAGGGACCCTACGAGCAGTACTTC

J gene: TRBJ2-5
D gene: TRBD1
clone size: once
V gene: TRBV5-1
CDR3 protein: CASGTGTQETQYF
CDR3 DNA: TGCGCCAGCGGGACAGGCACTCAAGAGACCCAGTACTTC

J gene: TRBJ1-2
D gene: NA
clone size: few
V gene: TRBV10-3
CDR3 protein: CAISPRLGDYGYTF
CDR3 DNA: TGTGCCATCAGCCCTAGGTTAGGAGACTATGGCTACACCTTC

J gene: TRBJ1-5
D gene: NA
clone size: NA
V gene: TRBV19
CDR3 protein: CASSIAVDQPQHF
CDR3 DNA: TGTGCCAGTAGTATAGCAGTGGATCAGCCCCAGCATTTT

J gene: TRBJ2-1
D gene: TRBD2
clone size: NA
V gene: TRBV5-4
CDR3 protein: CASSLDSGAYNEQFF
CDR3 DNA: TGTGCCAGCAGCTTGGATAGCGGGGCCTACAATGAGCAGTTCTTC

J gene: TRBJ2-7
D gene: TRBD1
clone size: NA
V gene: TRBV19
CDR3 protein: CASSVTGTGGNEQYF
CDR3 DNA: TGTGCCAGTAGTGTAACCGGGACAGGGGGCAACGAGCAGTACTTC